This TCR beta chain is drawn from a study of blood T cells in healthy people across ages. This clonotype has only a few counts. It was with a sample-barcoded 5' primer and a J-beta primer mix that a second PCR of roughly 7 to 12 cycles was run. MiXCR, applied by TCRdb to the 5' RACE reads, yields one record per CDR3 protein. The repertoire holds fewer than 800,000 distinct CDR3 sequences, with 20% to 25% as singletons. Each donor was a healthy Caucasian individual from Russia, aged roughly 6 to 100. They isolated at least 7 million PBMCs from each sample. Total RNA, at least 5 micrograms per sample, was extracted from PBMCs. Germline V gives CDR1 ENHRY, CDR2 SYGVKD. V lost 6 bases, J lost 8 bases, and 19 bases lay in between. This CDR3 has 15 residues. These records were also assigned to another study, of T cells of mothers and their children. As reported in that work: cDNA was synthesized from all extracted RNA at around 1.6 ug per reaction.

The chain recombines TRBV10-3 with TRBJ1-4; D perhaps matches TRBD1 (5 bases). The receptor's source is a boy between 10 and 17 years old in good health. The specimen was blood. The CDR3 here is CAIRGATEDGEKLFF. CDR3 DNA sequence: TGTGCCATCAGGGGAGCGACAGAAGACGGCGAAAAACTGTTTTTT.